The 2 T cell receptor beta chains below come from one sample, sequenced in a study of naive and memory T cell subsets. No antigen has been assigned to these receptors. Two oligonucleotides, mixed equimolar, formed the beta constant-region primer covering TRBC1 and TRBC2. Ligated cDNA was amplified by four rounds of PCR with nested alpha and beta constant-region primers and SP2. TCRdb re-derived calls from the UMI-ligation and nested PCR reads in MiXCR, one entry per CDR3 protein. The sample lists 90,000 to 120,000 distinct CDR3 sequences; roughly 14% were seen once. Whole-study findings and limits: A few larger clonotypes appeared in naive repertoires, especially CD8, possibly memory cells re-expressing CD45RA.

The specimen was naive CD8+ T cells from blood. The receptors shown here come from a human donor in good health.

The chain couples TRBV12-3 or TRBV12-4 to TRBJ2-3; 11 nucleotides agree with TRBD2. The CDR3 length is 14 residues. Germline trimming cut 8 bases from V and 3 bases from J; bases unmatched to any gene: 4. This chain's CDR3 is CASGTSGQTDTQYF. The CDR3 DNA reads TGTGCCAGCGGGACTAGCGGCCAAACAGATACGCAGTATTTT.

This chain connects TRBV14 to TRBJ2-1, with D unclear. V was cut by 4 bases and J by 7 bases, with 17 bases left in between. Germline V gene lookup returns CDR1 SGHDN and CDR2 FVKESK. The CDR3 covers 15 residues. The CDR3 region has the DNA TGTGCCAGCAGCCCACAAACCTATCCCCTAAATGAGCAGTTCTTC. It is translated as CASSPQTYPLNEQFF. Complete variable domain (other parts from reference TRBV14 and TRBJ2-1): EAGVTQFPSHSVIEKGQTVTLRCDPISGHDNLYWYRRVMGKEIKFLLHFVKESKQDESGMPNNRFLAERTGGTYSTLKVQPAELEDSGVYFCASSPQTYPLNEQFFGPGTRLTVL.